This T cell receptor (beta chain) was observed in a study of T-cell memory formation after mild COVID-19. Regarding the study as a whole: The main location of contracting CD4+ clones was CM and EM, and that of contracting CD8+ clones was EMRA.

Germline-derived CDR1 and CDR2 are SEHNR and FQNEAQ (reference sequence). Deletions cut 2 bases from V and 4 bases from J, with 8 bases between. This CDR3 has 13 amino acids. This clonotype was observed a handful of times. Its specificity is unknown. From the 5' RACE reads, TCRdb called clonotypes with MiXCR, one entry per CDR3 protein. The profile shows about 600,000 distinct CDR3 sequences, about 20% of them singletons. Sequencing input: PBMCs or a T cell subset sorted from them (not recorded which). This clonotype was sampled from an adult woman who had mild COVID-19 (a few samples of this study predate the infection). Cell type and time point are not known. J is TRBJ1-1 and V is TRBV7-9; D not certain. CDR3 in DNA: TGTGCCAGCAGCTTACCCCCCCGCACTGAAGCTTTCTTT. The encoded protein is CASSLPPRTEAFF.